This TCR beta chain came from a study of siplizumab effects on memory and regulatory T cells. Libraries were prepared by immunoSEQ multiplex PCR; TCRdb keeps only in-frame clonotypes and omits some of them. This table has about 6,500 clones, 60% to 70% appearing once. This sequence was found in a human donor in good health. The specimen sequenced was effector memory CD8+ T cells sorted from blood. The subset is: unstimulated CD8+ effector memory T cells.

The CDR3 DNA reads TGTGCCAGCAGCTTCCTAGGGGATGAGCAGTTCTTC. Protein: CASSFLGDEQFF. The rearrangement links TRBV5-5 to TRBJ2-1; tentative D call: TRBD1 (5 bases). V lost 2 bases, J lost 8 bases, and 8 bases lay in between. The CDR3 consists of 12 residues. Germline loops: CDR1 SGHKS, CDR2 YYEKEE (reference sequence). Filled out from reference TRBV5-5 and TRBJ2-1, the complete variable domain reads DAGVTQSPTHLIKTRGQQVTLRCSPISGHKSVSWYQQVLGQGPQFIFQYYEKEERGRGNFPDRFSARQFPNYSSELNVNALLLGDSALYLCASSFLGDEQFFGPGTRLTVL.